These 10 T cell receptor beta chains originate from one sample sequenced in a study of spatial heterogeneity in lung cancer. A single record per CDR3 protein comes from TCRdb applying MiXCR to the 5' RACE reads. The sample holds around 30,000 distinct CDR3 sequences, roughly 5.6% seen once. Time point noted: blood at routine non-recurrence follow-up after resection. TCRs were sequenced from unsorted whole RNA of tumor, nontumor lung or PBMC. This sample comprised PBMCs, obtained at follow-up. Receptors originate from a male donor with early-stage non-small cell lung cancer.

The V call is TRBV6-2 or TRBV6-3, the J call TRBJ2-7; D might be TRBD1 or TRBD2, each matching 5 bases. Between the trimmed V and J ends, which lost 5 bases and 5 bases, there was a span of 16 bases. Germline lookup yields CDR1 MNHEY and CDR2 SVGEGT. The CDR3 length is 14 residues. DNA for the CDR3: TGTGCCAGCAGTCACCCCAACGGGGCCCACGAGCAGTACGTC. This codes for CASSHPNGAHEQYV.

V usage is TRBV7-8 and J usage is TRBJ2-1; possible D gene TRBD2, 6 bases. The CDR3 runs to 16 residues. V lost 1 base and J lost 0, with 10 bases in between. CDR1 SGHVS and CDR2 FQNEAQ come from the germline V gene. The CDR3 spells CASSLGFSGSYNEQFF. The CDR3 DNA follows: TGTGCCAGCAGCTTAGGTTTTAGCGGCTCCTACAATGAGCAGTTCTTC.

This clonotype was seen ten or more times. The CDR3 DNA reads TGTGCCAGCAGTTTTCGGGACAGCAGTGGCTATGGCTACACCTTC. Translation gives CASSFRDSSGYGYTF. The chain employs TRBV27 and TRBJ1-2, with 7 bases that match TRBD1. V trimming: 3 bases; J trimming: 4 bases; junction bases outside the gene matches: 8. The germline V gene has CDR1 MNHEY and CDR2 SMNVEV (reference sequence). The CDR3 has 15 amino acids.

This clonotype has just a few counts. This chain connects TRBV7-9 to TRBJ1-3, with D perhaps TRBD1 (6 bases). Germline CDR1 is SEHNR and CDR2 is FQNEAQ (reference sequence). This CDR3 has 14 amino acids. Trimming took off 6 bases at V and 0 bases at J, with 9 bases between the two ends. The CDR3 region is CASSQDSSGNTIYF. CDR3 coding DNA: TGTGCCAGCAGTCAGGACAGCTCTGGAAACACCATATATTTT.

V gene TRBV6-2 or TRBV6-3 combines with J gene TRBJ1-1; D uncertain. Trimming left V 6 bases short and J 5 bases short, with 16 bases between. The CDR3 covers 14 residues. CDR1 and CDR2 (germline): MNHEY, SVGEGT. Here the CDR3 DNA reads TGTGCCAGCAGATTAGACACCGTCGTGACTGAAGCTTTCTTT. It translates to CASRLDTVVTEAFF.

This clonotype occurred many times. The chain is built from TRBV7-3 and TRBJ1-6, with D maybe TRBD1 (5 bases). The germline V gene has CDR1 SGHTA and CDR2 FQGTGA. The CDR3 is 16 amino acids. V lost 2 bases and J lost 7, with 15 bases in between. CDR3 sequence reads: CASSLQGTKLNSPLHF. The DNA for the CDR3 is TGTGCCAGCAGCTTACAAGGGACTAAGCTGAATTCACCCCTCCACTTT.

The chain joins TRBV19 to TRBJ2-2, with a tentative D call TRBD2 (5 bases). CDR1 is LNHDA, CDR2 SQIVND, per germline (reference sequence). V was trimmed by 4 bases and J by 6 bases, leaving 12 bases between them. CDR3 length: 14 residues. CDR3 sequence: CASSNMGASGELFF. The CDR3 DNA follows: TGTGCCAGTAGTAACATGGGAGCCTCCGGGGAGCTGTTTTTT.

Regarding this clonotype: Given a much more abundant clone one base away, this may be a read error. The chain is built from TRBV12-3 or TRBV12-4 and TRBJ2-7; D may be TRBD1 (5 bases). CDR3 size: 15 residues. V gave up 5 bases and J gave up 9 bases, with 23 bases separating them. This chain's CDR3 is CASSPQPQGALVQYF. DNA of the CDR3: TGTGCCAGCAGTCCGCAACCTCAGGGTGCCCTCGTGCAGTACTTC.

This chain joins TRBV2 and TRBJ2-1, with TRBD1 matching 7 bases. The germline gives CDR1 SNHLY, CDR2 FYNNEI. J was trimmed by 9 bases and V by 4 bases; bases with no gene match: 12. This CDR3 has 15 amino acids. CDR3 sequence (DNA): TGTGCCAGCAGTGTCCGCCGGGACAGTTTCCGTGAGCAGTTCTTC. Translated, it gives CASSVRRDSFREQFF.

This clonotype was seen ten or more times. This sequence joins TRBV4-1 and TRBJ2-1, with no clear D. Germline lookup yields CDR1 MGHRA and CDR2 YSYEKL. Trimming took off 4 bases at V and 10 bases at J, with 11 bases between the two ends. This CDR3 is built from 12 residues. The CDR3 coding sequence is TGCGCCAGCAGCCGACCCGACCGGGAGCAGTTCTTC. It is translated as CASSRPDREQFF.